The present T cell receptor (beta chain) was sequenced within a study of Ad26.COV2.S vaccination and SARS-CoV-2 variants. Study-wide context: Ad26.COV2.S shots went into the muscle once or twice, 56 days apart. General study findings and limits: People who got the vaccine had more spike-specific TCR breadth than people who got placebo.

The CDR3 consists of 13 residues. CDR1 and CDR2 from the germline V gene are MDHEN and SYDVKM. V dropped 4 bases and J dropped 3 bases, with 9 bases sitting between them. To note about this clone: The antigen is not known.

Treatment described: over 15 received Ad26.COV2.S at low or high dose, single or two shots; 5 received placebo; per-sample allocation not given. Sampling occurred on day 63 after the first vaccine or placebo injection. Assay used: immunoSEQ multiplex PCR; TCRdb lists only in-frame clones, some missing. This repertoire shows approximately 480,000 clones, approximately 88% found once; its top ten account for about 13%. J is TRBJ2-5 and V is TRBV28; a weak D match, TRBD2 (6 bases). The sample here was peripheral blood, taken in a trial of Ad26.COV2.S vaccine versus placebo. The receptor was isolated from a person between 18 and 59 years old who received the Ad26.COV2.S COVID-19 vaccine or a placebo. DNA of the CDR3: TGTGCCAGCAGTTCGGGACTGAAAGAGACCCAGTACTTC. Amino acid sequence: CASSSGLKETQYF.